This T cell receptor (beta chain) derives from a study of brain T cells in children with intractable seizures. Time point specified: blood from clinic visit 5 months post-surgery; TSC patient then seizure free. Trimming at V came to 7 bases and at J to 1 base, leaving 6 bases not matched to a gene. CDR1 is WSHSY, CDR2 SAAADI, per germline. CDR3 size: 14 residues. Sequencing was performed with immunoSEQ multiplex PCR; in TCRdb, only in-frame clones are kept and a portion is missing. The table shows 340,000 or so clones, with nearly 95% occurring only once. This receptor was obtained from a boy less than two years old with tuberous sclerosis and intractable seizures. Sample: peripheral blood, taken approximately 5 months after surgery. The rearrangement links TRBV10-2 to TRBJ1-1; 7 bases are a match to TRBD1. The CDR3 DNA is TGCGCCAGCATCAGACAGGGTTCGAACACTGAAGCTTTCTTT. Translated: CASIRQGSNTEAFF.